The clone carrying this T cell receptor (beta chain) came up a few times. Its cognate antigen is unknown. These data belong to a study of response to subunit inactivated influenza vaccine. Germline V lookup: CDR1 DFQATT, CDR2 SNEGSKA (reference sequence). The CDR3 sequence is 16 residues long. V lost 5 bases and J lost 5; bases outside the gene matches: 15. From the RT-PCR reads, TCRdb called clonotypes with MiXCR, one entry per CDR3 protein. The data hold hundreds of thousands of distinct CDR3 sequences, with roughly 18% observed a single time. Study results and caveats: The authors suggested that every seasonal influenza vaccination recruits few new T cells.

The clonotype was recovered from a man aged 50-59 years who received an inactivated influenza vaccine. The V call is TRBV20-1, the J call TRBJ2-5, with 9 bases fitting TRBD1. The input for sequencing was PBMCs from blood, taken 5 days after vaccination. Here the CDR3 reads CSAWTFSGQGGETQYF. CDR3 bases: TGCAGTGCTTGGACCTTCTCGGGACAGGGTGGGGAGACCCAGTACTTC.